This entry concerns a single TCR beta chain. Its antigen is currently unknown. This specimen comes from a study of T cell responses to AZD1222 COVID-19 vaccine. TCRdb keeps only in-frame clones here, not all; method: immunoSEQ multiplex PCR. The table has 150,000 to 200,000 clones, 87% seen once. The germline V gene has CDR1 LGHNA and CDR2 YNFKEQ. There are 20 residues in the CDR3. With V trimmed by 2 bases and J by 6 bases, 22 bases remained unmatched. Study conclusions and caveats: The donor cohort was predominantly white British with a female majority, and clonal diversity may have been underestimated. Unmutated variant regions are reportedly targeted by nearly half of spike-specific TCRs.

This TCR derives from an adult in good health. This specimen was peripheral blood, taken on day 0 of MenACWY control vaccination. The chain uses TRBV4-2 and TRBJ2-3; TRBD2 agrees at 8 bases. The CDR3 sequence: CASSQSSGGGPGQVSDTQYF. The DNA for the CDR3 is TGTGCCAGCAGCCAAAGTTCTGGCGGGGGGCCCGGCCAGGTCTCCGATACGCAGTATTTT.